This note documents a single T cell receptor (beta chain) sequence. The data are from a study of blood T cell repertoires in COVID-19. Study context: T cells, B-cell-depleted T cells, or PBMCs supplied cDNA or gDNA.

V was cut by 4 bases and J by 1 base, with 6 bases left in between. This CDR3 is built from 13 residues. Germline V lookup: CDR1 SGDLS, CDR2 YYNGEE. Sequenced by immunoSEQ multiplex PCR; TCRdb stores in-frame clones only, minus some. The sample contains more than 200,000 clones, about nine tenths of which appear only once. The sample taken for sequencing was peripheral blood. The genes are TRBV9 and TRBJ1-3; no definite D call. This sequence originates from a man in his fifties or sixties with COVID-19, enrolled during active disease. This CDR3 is CASSPGSGNTIYF. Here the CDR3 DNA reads TGTGCCAGCAGCCCCGGGTCTGGAAACACCATATATTTT.